This TCR beta chain was observed in a study of blood T cell repertoires in COVID-19. Study details: Spain, Italy and the United States supplied samples that represented acute and convalescent COVID-19. In each case, the material was cDNA or gDNA derived from T cells, B-cell-depleted T cells, or PBMCs.

In the authors' methods: Estimation of nucleated cell counts relied on the amplification of reference gene primers. The protocol was immunoSEQ multiplex PCR, while the TCRdb copy is restricted to in-frame clones and leaves out a portion. V, J and clone size are taken as reported in that table, and D and trimming were inferred from the DNA itself. The profile shows over 100,000 clones, 85% to 90% of them singletons. The CDR3 extends over 15 amino acids. Germline V gene data show CDR1 as SGHAT and CDR2 as FQNNGV. Trimming took 5 bases from V and 8 from J; bases not matched to a gene: 8. The count of this clone is one.

This TCR was sampled from a man aged 50-59 years with active or convalescent COVID-19. Material for sequencing was peripheral blood. V usage is TRBV11-2 and J usage is TRBJ2-1, with TRBD1 matching 11 bases. The CDR3 reads CASSKGQGAPDEQFF. The CDR3 DNA reads as TGTGCCAGCAGCAAAGGACAGGGGGCTCCCGATGAGCAGTTCTTC.